Only a few counts were recorded for the clone carrying this T cell receptor (beta chain). Antigen: not known. The CDR3 covers 15 residues. Germline loops: CDR1 LNHDA, CDR2 SQIVND (reference sequence). Trimming took 6 bases from V and 2 from J; bases not matched to a gene: 2. The data originate from a study of T cell repertoires in aging, cancer and after chemotherapy. Study at large: Six age groups, ranging from 30 or younger to 70 or older, included the donors.

Study-wide results and caveats: The repertoire data cannot show anything about immunological memory following chemotherapy. In healthy donors, age-related TCR diversity loss mainly reflected lost richness. Rebound thymic output was suggested by rising median generation probability during chemotherapy in each cancer cohort.

TRB rearrangements spanning V, D and J were amplified using mixed TRB-A/B primers. TCRdb re-analysed the multiplex PCR reads in MiXCR, keeping a single row per CDR3 protein. Of fewer than 11,000 distinct CDR3 sequences listed, about 25% were seen once; the top ten hold roughly 1.3%. The template was genomic DNA from peripheral blood, not RNA. The sequencing input was blood. The source is a human donor in good health. The chain joins TRBV19 to TRBJ2-1; 12 bases are a match to TRBD2. CDR3 loop: CASSRTSGTYNEQFF. The CDR3 nucleotides are TGTGCCAGTAGCAGGACTAGCGGGACCTACAATGAGCAGTTCTTC.